This T cell receptor beta chain was sequenced for a study of cytomegalovirus exposure and HLA in healthy donors (dated by TCRdb to about 2017). In the study overall: According to an earlier analysis of several hundred of the donors, about 190 million T cells yielded roughly 100 million unique TCR beta sequences and more than 250 Gb of sequence data. The study used immunosequencing to profile the T cell repertoires of approximately 630 subjects and linked those repertoires to cytomegalovirus serostatus. A later genetic analysis used genome-wide SNP genotypes for about 60% of the roughly 670 donors, treating that subset as a discovery cohort. In a later analysis, previously published TCR beta repertoires from 600 to 850 donors were re-analyzed and high-resolution HLA genotyping was added so that TCR occurrence patterns could be studied. The study combined high-throughput TCR immunosequencing, statistical association of individual TCRs with disease status, and machine learning to predict cytomegalovirus infection status. Among the roughly 370 genotyped donors, approximately 82% belonged to the genetic ancestry cluster associated with self-reported Caucasian donors. HLA typing included class I and class II loci at four-digit resolution. An early release that covered more than 550 HLA-typed donors contained around 300 gigabases of sequencing data and 85 million to 100 million unique TCR sequences. The number of typed donors differed by locus: 629-630 for A, B, C, DRB1 and DQB1; some 540 for DQA1; 600 to 610 for DPA1; and roughly 490 for DPB1. The later analysis used no new phenotypic data to find candidate immune exposures, relying instead on TCR beta sequences and their occurrence across donors. Along with the roughly 670-subject first cohort, a separate validation cohort of over 90 different subjects was used. A handful of DR-DQ haplotypes were treated as single units for association and clustering because of strong linkage in the cohort. Every repertoire in the discovery cohort had been generated on one and the same sequencing platform. Among about 410 genotyped donors of the cohort, an average of about 240,000 unique TCR beta nucleotide sequences was sequenced per donor, of which 15% to 20% were non-productive. An earlier analysis of approximately 580 of the donors used high-throughput TCR beta sequencing to judge whether each TCR beta V gene segment behaved as functional or pseudogenic. Donor age, sex, ethnicity and CMV serostatus were compiled together with the repertoire data. The study aimed to test whether signatures of past pathogen exposure could be identified by cataloging public T cell receptors. Results and caveats for the whole study, not just this receptor: Because HLA typing was missing for some donors at each locus, association tests included only the typed subset. Over 15 rarely observed V segments, including chromosome 9 orphons, were excluded from the earlier analysis of approximately 600 of the donors because counts were too low. Correlated functional status among segregating V segments might be attributable to linkage disequilibrium, but an unknown experimental factor could not be ruled out. A further reported finding was that TCR beta sequences accurately predicted the HLA-A and HLA-B alleles for most subjects in the first cohort. In vitro tests confirmed that a few of the cytomegalovirus-associated TCR beta chains recognize cytomegalovirus antigens. In a later analysis, several top co-occurrence clusters were reported to appear linked to parvovirus B19, influenza, CMV and Epstein-Barr virus. Compared with the roughly 700-donor mean, donors in an Asian-associated ancestry cluster had fewer N-insertions in productive TCRs, according to a later genetic analysis. In the study, some 160 TCR beta chains were listed as associated with cytomegalovirus. While some public TCRs were present in many individuals, most TCR sequences turned up only very rarely across donors. A later genetic analysis associated a missense DCLRE1C variant with V-gene and J-gene trimming of TCR beta chains, and an independent cohort replicated the association. Most CMV-associated TCR beta chains appeared to be HLA-restricted in a later analysis, and the HLA associations seemed to be driven largely by CMV exposure. According to a later analysis, TCR association rates differed among HLA loci, with DRB1 alleles showing the most associated TCRs and HLA-C alleles showing the fewest. Some IMGT-functional V segments, including TRBV6-2 and TRBV6-3, could not be told apart with the 87-base-pair reads, so those segments were excluded. It was suggested by the authors that the approach could potentially be generalized to other disease states and immunological phenotypes. In a later analysis, more than 15,000 TCR beta sequences were associated with specific HLA alleles at a false discovery rate of 0.05. Sequencing depth was assumed to be roughly uniform across donors in the presence/absence analyses, though that assumption may not hold. An earlier analysis of approximately 500 of the donors showed that most TCR beta V segments appeared in productive rearrangements either about 87% or about 30% of the time, which broadly matched IMGT annotations. In both the original and validation cohorts, the classifier was reported to diagnose cytomegalovirus status with high specificity and sensitivity. Immune exposure information for the cohort was limited to CMV serostatus. In a later analysis, HLA-associated TCR beta chains showed more clonal expansion and lower generation probabilities than non-associated chains that were equally common. Strong co-occurrence of HLA alleles, especially DR and DQ, made assigning TCR associations to individual alleles difficult. In this cohort, only TCR beta chains were sequenced, and detectable features were limited by the absence of alpha or paired-chain data. A cluster of highly shared sequence variants was judged likely to be a technical artifact of the sequencing pipeline.

The cohort consisted of fewer than 700 healthy bone marrow donors. Cohort members were all nominally healthy when sampled, although unrecorded immune exposures were likely present. The donor was CMV seronegative and was included in the group of a few hundred seronegative cohort members. Every donor gave a peripheral blood sample, and the peripheral blood mononuclear cells from that sample were used for TCR beta sequencing. The Qiagen DNeasy Blood Extraction Kit was used to extract genomic DNA from the blood cell samples. The protocol used for the library was the immunoSEQ multiplex PCR assay. For the multiplex PCR, a mixture combining 60 forward primers for TCR Vbeta segments and 13 reverse primers for TCR Jbeta segments was used. The CDR3 region of rearranged TCR beta genes was amplified from genomic DNA by a multiplex PCR assay. The Illumina HiSeq System was used to sequence the amplified TCR beta libraries as 87-base-pair reads. The published analysis was carried out like this. A later analysis counted tens of millions of unique TCR beta chains across the 666 repertoires, and around 9.9 million of these chains were shared by at least two donors. A nearest-neighbor algorithm error-corrected the raw reads and collapsed the reads into unique sequences, merging closely related sequences to remove PCR and sequencing errors. V, D and J gene segments were assigned by aligning CDR3 sequences to IMGT reference sequences. For a sequence to be retained, a match of at least six nucleotides was required to both a V gene segment and a J gene segment. A rearrangement counted as productive if the CDR3 had no stop codons and remained in frame with V and J, and every other rearrangement counted as non-productive. Following IMGT convention, CDR3 was defined as the stretch from the second conserved V-encoded cysteine up to the conserved J-encoded phenylalanine. In an earlier analysis of just under 600 of the donors, sequences lacking an unambiguous match to a single V gene segment were excluded. An earlier analysis of a few hundred of the donors classified V segments as functional when productive rearrangements were above 56.7% and as segregating when the standard deviation between donors was above 5%. A statistical classification framework was built to diagnose cytomegalovirus status from the catalog of TCR beta chain sequences. In a later analysis, V and J genes were assigned by comparing TCR nucleotide sequences against IMGT/GENE-DB human TR gene sequences. The TCRdist pipeline was used in a later analysis to assign CDR3 sequences and most-parsimonious VDJ recombination scenarios. In a later analysis, each TCR beta chain was defined by its CDR3 amino acid sequence together with its V-gene family, and reads lacking a unique V-gene family were excluded. To address suspected cross-contamination and a sequencing artifact, a later analysis removed around 590 highly shared, low-generation-probability nucleotide sequences. For each public chain, a later analysis derived a clonal expansion index from normalized ranks of inferred template counts within each repertoire. In a later analysis, generation probabilities were computed with a VDJ recombination model fitted to out-of-frame rearrangements, and the resulting probabilities were checked against IGoR. Hypergeometric tests were used in a later analysis to score TCR-TCR, TCR-HLA and TCR-CMV co-occurrence, with a repertoire-size bias correction applied to the TCR pairs. In a later analysis, false discovery rates were estimated by permuting HLA or CMV assignments 20 times. In a later analysis, co-occurring TCRs were grouped using DBSCAN, with TCRdist sequence similarity added in when clustering inside HLA-allele-positive subsets. Repertoires with fewer than 30,000 or more than 120,000 public chains were left out of co-occurrence clustering, as were about five repertoires with anomalous nucleotide sharing. Not all clones reach the TCRdb copy of this immuneACCESS table, which keeps in-frame sequences only. Checked studies attribute under half of the gap to unresolved V genes and leave the rest unexplained. V and J calls and clone size come straight from that table; D and trimming were deduced from the DNA. This sample gives about 160,000 clones in total; about three quarters of them show up just once. Under 3.5% of the sample rests with the top ten.

A distance of 15 bases separates the germline ends of V and J, which lose 0 bases and 0 bases respectively. The CDR3 measures 18 amino acids from cysteine to phenylalanine. The DNA shown is the 54-base CDR3, in frame from base 1. CDR1 and CDR2 (SGHTA, FQGTGA) derive from the germline V gene. As for this clone: Which antigen it targets is not known. No qualities accompany the bases; no much larger clone lies one base away.

The receptor chain draws on TRBV7-3 and TRBJ2-1; matching of 6 bases hints at TRBD2 as the D gene. Sequencing was performed on PBMCs. The clonotype originates from a young woman in good health and CMV-seronegative. CDR3 protein: CASSLTAGFVSSYNEQFF. The DNA sequence is as follows: TGTGCCAGCAGCTTAACCGCGGGGTTTGTAAGCTCCTACAATGAGCAGTTCTTC.